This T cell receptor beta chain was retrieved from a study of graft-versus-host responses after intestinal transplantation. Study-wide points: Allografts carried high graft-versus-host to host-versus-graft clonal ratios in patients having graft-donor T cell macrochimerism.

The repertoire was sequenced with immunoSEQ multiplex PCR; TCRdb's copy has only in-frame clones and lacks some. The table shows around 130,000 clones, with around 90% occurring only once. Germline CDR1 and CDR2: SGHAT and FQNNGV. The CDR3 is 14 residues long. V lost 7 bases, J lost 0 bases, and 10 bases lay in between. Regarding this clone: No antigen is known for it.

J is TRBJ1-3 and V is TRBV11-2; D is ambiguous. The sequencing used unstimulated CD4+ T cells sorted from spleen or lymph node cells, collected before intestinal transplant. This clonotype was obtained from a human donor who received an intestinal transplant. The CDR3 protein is CASTGRNSGNTIYF. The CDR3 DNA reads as TGTGCCAGCACCGGGCGCAACTCTGGAAACACCATATATTTT.